These T cell receptor beta chains were read from a single sample in a study of cytomegalovirus exposure and HLA in healthy donors. Some clones are missing from TCRdb's copy, which holds only in-frame ones; the method was immunoSEQ multiplex PCR. Here the sample spans 170,000 or so clones, around 82% being singletons. The sample comprised PBMCs. All receptors come from a boy younger than 10 in good health and CMV-seronegative. Each CDR3 is given with its conserved first and last residue. Size is omitted from some rows. Given values are once, few, many or a class for expanded clones.

TRBV28	NA	TRBJ2-5	CASSLGLGAGETQYF
TRBV12-5	NA	TRBJ2-7	CASGRLQGTHEQYF
TRBV18	NA	TRBJ1-1	CASSPGTGGTTEAFF
TRBV30	NA	TRBJ1-5	CAWGQDNQPQHF
TRBV7-6	NA	TRBJ2-1	CASSPQGGNEQFF
TRBV5-4	NA	TRBJ1-2	CASSPGRARNYGYTF
TRBV12-5	NA	TRBJ1-5	CASGPGGQRNQPQHF
TRBV19	NA	TRBJ2-7	CASKEAYEQYF
TRBV7-9	NA	TRBJ2-3	CASSTRPDTQYF
TRBV23-1	NA	TRBJ2-2	CASSQAGPNTGELFF
TRBV5-1	NA	TRBJ1-1	CASSPRQGPLNTEAFF
TRBV15	NA	TRBJ1-3	CASTGGYSGNTIYF
TRBV19	NA	TRBJ1-5	CASRGYRGSNQPQHF
TRBV30	NA	TRBJ2-1	CAWSARPLASGRAASYNEQFF
TRBV6-1	NA	TRBJ2-7	CASRDIEQYF
TRBV5-1	NA	TRBJ2-3	CASSLPPDTQYF
TRBV10-3	few	TRBJ1-3	CAIDTPSSGNTIYF
TRBV9	NA	TRBJ1-2	CASSGPVYGYTF
TRBV5-1	NA	TRBJ2-7	CASSSGSGADYEQYF
TRBV11-2	once	TRBJ2-4	CASRSARLAKNIQYF
TRBV7-9	NA	TRBJ1-1	CASSLANMDGVAFF
TRBV29-1	once	TRBJ1-1	CSVFITRRDTEAFF
TRBV7-2	NA	TRBJ2-7	CASSLQGLAAGGEQYF
TRBV18	NA	TRBJ1-1	CASSPNRQNTEAFF